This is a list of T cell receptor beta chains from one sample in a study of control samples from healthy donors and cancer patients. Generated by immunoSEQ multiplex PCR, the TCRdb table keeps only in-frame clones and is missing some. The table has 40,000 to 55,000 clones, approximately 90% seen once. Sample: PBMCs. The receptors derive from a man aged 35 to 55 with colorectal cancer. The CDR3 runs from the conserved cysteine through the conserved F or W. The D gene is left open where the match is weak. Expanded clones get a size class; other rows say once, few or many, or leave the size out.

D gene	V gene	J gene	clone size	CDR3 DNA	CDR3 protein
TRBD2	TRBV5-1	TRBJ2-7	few	TGCGCCAGCAGCTTAGGCGGGAGACGGCACGAGCAGTACTTC	CASSLGGRRHEQYF
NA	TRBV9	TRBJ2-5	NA	TGTGCCAGCAGCGTATTTGGGGAGATCGGGGAGACCCAGTACTTC	CASSVFGEIGETQYF
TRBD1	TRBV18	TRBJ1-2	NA	TGTGCCAGCTCAGAGGGACAGCCCAAGTTAAATGGCTACACCTTC	CASSEGQPKLNGYTF
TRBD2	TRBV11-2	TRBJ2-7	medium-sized	TGTGCCAGCAGCGACCTGGAGCGGGAGTACGAGCAGTACTTC	CASSDLEREYEQYF
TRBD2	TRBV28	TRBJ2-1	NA	TGTGCCAGCAGTTTGAGGACTAGCGGGAGAGTACCCTCCTACAATGAGCAGTTCTTC	CASSLRTSGRVPSYNEQFF
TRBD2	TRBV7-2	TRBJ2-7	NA	TGTGCCAGCAGCTTAGCCGTCTGGGACACCTTGAGACGCCGCGGGAGGGGCCAGCAGTACTTC	CASSLAVWDTLRRRGRGQQYF
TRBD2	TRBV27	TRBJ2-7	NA	TGTGCCAGCAGTTTACAAATAGCGGGCTCCTACGAGCAGTACTTC	CASSLQIAGSYEQYF
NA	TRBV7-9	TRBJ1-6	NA	TGTGCCAGCAGCCCTTTGGAGGGGGAGAATTCACCCCTCCACTTT	CASSPLEGENSPLHF
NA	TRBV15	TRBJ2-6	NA	TGTGCCACCATAGCACCTGGGGCCAACGTCCTGACTTTC	CATIAPGANVLTF
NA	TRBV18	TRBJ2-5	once	TGTGCCAGCTCACCACCCTTAGGGGAGACCCAGTACTTC	CASSPPLGETQYF
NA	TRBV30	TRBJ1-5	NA	TGTGCCTGGAGCCCAGGGGATAGCAATCAGCCCCAGCATTTT	CAWSPGDSNQPQHF
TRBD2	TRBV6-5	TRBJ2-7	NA	TGTGCCAGCAGTTACTCTAGCGGGGGGAGCTCCTACGAGCAGTACTTC	CASSYSSGGSSYEQYF
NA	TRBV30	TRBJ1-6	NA	TGTGCCTGGAGTGTACTGAACAGGGAAGATTCACCCCTCCACTTT	CAWSVLNREDSPLHF
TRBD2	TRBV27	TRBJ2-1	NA	TGTGCCAGCAGTTTATATGCGGGAGCCTCTGGCAATGAGCAGTTCTTC	CASSLYAGASGNEQFF
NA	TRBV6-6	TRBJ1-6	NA	TGTGCCAGCAGTTACGGCAGTTCTGATTCACCCCTCCACTTT	CASSYGSSDSPLHF
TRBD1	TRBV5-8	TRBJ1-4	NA	TGTGCCAGCTGGAGGGGGCAGGGGTCTAATGAAAAACTGTTTTTT	CASWRGQGSNEKLFF
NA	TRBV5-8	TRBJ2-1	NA	TGTGCCAGCAGCGCCTTCCGGGACGGACCCTACAATGAGCAGTTCTTC	CASSAFRDGPYNEQFF
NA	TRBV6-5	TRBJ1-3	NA	TGTGCCAGCAGACTCAATCTCGGGACGAGAGACACCATATATTTT	CASRLNLGTRDTIYF
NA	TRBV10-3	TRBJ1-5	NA	TGTGCCATCAGCGGGGCCCATAATCAGCCCCAGCATTTT	CAISGAHNQPQHF
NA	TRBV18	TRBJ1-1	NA	TGTGCCAGCTCACCAAGTACAGTGGACACTGAAGCTTTCTTT	CASSPSTVDTEAFF
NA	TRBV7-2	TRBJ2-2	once	TGTGCCAGCAGCTTAGTTAGTGGGACCCAATACCCCGGGGAGCTGTTTTTT	CASSLVSGTQYPGELFF
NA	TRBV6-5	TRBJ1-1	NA	TGTGCCAGCAGTTACGCCCCAAAGATAGTGAACACTGAAGCTTTCTTT	CASSYAPKIVNTEAFF
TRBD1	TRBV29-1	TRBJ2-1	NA	TGCAGCGGTCGACAGGGGAGGTACAATGAGCAGTTCTTC	CSGRQGRYNEQFF
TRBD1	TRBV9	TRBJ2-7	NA	TGTGCCAGCAGCACTACTCCGGGACAGCCTGACGAGCAGTACTTC	CASSTTPGQPDEQYF
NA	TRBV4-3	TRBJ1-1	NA	TGCGCCAGCAGCCAAGCCCCCCAGAGATCAACTGAAGCTTTCTTT	CASSQAPQRSTEAFF
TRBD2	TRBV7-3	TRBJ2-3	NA	TGTGCCAGCAGCACCGGACTAGCCGGAGGCACAGATACGCAGTATTTT	CASSTGLAGGTDTQYF
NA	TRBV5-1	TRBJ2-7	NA	TGCGCCAGCAGCCCAGGGATTGGAAACTACGAGCAGTACTTC	CASSPGIGNYEQYF
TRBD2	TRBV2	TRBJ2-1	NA	TGTGCCAGCACCCCCGGACTAGCGGGAGGGCTTGGCGAGCAGTTCTTC	CASTPGLAGGLGEQFF
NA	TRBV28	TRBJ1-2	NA	TGTGCCAGCAACTTACGGGGGGCTCCTGGCTACACCTTC	CASNLRGAPGYTF
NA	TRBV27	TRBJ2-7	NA	TGTGCCAGCAGCAGTCTAGCTGCAATTCCCTACGAGCAGTACTTC	CASSSLAAIPYEQYF
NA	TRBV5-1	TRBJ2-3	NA	TGCGCCAGCAGCTTAGGAGATACGCAGTATTTT	CASSLGDTQYF
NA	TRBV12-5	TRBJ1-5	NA	TGTGCTAGTGGTACCTATGACGGGTCTAATAGAGGCAATCAGCCCCAGCATTTT	CASGTYDGSNRGNQPQHF